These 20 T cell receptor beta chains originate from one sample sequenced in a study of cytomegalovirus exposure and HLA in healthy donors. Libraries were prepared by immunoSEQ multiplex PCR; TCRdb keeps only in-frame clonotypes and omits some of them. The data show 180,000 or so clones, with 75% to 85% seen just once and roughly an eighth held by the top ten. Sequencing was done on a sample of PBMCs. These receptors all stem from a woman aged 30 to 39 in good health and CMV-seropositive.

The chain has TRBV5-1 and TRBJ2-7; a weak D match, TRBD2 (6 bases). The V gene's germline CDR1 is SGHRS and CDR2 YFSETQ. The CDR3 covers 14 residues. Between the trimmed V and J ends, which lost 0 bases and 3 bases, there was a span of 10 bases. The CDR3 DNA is TGCGCCAGCAGCTTGGGACTGGACTACTACGAGCAGTACTTC. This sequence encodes CASSLGLDYYEQYF.

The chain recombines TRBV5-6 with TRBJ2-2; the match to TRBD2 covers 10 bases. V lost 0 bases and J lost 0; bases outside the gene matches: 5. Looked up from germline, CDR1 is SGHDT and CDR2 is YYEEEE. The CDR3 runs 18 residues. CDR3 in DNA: TGTGCCAGCAGCTTGGTCGGCCTAGCGGGAGCGAACACCGGGGAGCTGTTTTTT. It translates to CASSLVGLAGANTGELFF.

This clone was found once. CDR3 DNA sequence: TGTGCCAGTGGAGAGGGGGCGCGGTATTATCAGCCCCAGCATTTT. It specifies CASGEGARYYQPQHF. The chain has TRBV19 and TRBJ1-5; 7 nucleotides agree with TRBD1. Germline values: CDR1 LNHDA, CDR2 SQIVND (reference sequence). The V and J ends lost 8 bases and 5 bases, in that order; junction bases with no gene match: 12. The CDR3 sequence is 15 residues long.

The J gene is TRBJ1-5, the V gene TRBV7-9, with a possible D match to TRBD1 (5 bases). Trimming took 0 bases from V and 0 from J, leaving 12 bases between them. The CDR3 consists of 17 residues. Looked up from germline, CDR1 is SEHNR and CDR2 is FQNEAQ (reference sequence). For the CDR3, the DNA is TGTGCCAGCAGCTTAGCGTTGGGGGGTTATAGCAATCAGCCCCAGCATTTT. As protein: CASSLALGGYSNQPQHF.

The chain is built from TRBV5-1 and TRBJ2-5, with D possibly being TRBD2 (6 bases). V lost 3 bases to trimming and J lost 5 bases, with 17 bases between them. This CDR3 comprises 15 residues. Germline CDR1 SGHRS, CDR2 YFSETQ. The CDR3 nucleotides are TGCGCCAGCAGCTCTGGGGTGCGGGAAGGGGAGACCCAGTACTTC. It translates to CASSSGVREGETQYF.

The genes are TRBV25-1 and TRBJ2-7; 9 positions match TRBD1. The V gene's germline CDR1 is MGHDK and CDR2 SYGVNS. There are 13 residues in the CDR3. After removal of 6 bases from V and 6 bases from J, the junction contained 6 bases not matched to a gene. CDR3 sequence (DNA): TGTGCCAGCAGCCAACAGGGGGCGACCGAGCAGTACTTC. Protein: CASSQQGATEQYF.

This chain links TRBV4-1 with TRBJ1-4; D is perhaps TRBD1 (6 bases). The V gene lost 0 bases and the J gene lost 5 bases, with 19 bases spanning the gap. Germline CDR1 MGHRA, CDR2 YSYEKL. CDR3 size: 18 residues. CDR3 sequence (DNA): TGCGCCAGCAGCCAAGAGGCAGGGGTCTTACTTCTAAATGAAAAACTGTTTTTT. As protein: CASSQEAGVLLLNEKLFF.

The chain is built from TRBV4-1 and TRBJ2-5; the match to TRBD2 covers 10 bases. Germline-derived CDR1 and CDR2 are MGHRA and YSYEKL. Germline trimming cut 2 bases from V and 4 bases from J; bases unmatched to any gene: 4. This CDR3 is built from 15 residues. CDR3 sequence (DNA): TGCGCCAGCAGCCAATCAGCGGGAGGGCGAGAGACCCAGTACTTC. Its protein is CASSQSAGGRETQYF.

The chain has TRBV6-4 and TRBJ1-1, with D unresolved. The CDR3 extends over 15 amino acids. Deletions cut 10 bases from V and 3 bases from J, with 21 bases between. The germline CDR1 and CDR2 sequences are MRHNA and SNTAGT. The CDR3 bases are TGTGCCAAGGTGGAGGGTCCATTAAATCACACTGAAGCTTTCTTT. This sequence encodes CAKVEGPLNHTEAFF.

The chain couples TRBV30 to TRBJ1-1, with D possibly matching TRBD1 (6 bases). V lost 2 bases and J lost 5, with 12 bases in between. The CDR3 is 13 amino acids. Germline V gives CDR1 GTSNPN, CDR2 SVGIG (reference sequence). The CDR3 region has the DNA TGTGCCTGGAGTAATAGAGGGGGAACTGAAGCTTTCTTT. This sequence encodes CAWSNRGGTEAFF.

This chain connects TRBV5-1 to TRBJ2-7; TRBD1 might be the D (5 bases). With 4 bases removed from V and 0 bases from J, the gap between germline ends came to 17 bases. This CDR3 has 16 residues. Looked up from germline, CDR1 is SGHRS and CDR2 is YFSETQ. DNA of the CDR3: TGCGCCAGCAGCGAACGACAGACAGAAAGCTCCTACGAGCAGTACTTC. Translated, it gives CASSERQTESSYEQYF.

The CDR3 DNA is TGCAGCGTTGCATTGGGGGACTCCCCTGGGGATACGCAGTATTTT. It translates to CSVALGDSPGDTQYF. The V and J genes are TRBV29-1 and TRBJ2-3; tentatively, D is TRBD2 (6 bases). V dropped 4 bases and J dropped 6 bases, with 20 bases sitting between them. Germline CDR1 reads SQVTM; CDR2 reads ANQGSEA. This CDR3 has 15 residues.

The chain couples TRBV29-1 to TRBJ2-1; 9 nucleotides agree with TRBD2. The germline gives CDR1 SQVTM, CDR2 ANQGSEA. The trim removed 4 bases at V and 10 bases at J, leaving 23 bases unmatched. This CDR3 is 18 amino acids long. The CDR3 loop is CSVGGQSREGLFAGEQFF. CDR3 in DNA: TGCAGCGTTGGGGGGCAGTCGCGGGAGGGCCTATTTGCTGGGGAGCAGTTCTTC.

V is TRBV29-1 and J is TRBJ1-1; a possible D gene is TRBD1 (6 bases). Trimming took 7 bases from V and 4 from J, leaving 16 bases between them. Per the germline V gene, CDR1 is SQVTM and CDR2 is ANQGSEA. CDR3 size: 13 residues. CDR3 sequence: CSGRGALITEAFF. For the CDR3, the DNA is TGCAGCGGACGGGGGGCGTTGATCACTGAAGCTTTCTTT.

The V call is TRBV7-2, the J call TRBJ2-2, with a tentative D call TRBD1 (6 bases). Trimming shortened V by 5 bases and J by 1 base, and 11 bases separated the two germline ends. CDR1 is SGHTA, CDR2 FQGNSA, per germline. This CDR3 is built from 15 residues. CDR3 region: CASSTQTGNTGELFF. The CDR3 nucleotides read TGTGCCAGCAGCACCCAGACAGGGAACACCGGGGAGCTGTTTTTT.

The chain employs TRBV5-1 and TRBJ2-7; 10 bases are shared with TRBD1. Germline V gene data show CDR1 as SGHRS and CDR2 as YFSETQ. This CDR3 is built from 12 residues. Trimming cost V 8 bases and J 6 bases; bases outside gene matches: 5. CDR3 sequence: CASRQGASEQYF. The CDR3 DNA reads TGCGCCAGTCGACAGGGGGCGTCCGAGCAGTACTTC.

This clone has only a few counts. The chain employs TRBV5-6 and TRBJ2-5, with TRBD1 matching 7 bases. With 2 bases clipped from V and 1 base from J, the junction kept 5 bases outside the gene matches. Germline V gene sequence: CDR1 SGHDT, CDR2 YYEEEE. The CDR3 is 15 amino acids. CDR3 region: CASSLGQVFQETQYF. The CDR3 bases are TGTGCCAGCAGCTTAGGACAGGTATTCCAAGAGACCCAGTACTTC.

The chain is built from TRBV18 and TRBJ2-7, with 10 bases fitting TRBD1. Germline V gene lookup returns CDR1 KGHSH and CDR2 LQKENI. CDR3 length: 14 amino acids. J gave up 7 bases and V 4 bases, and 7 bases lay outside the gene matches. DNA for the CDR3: TGTGCCAGCTCACTGGGGACAGGGGTAAGGGAGCAGTACTTC. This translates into CASSLGTGVREQYF.

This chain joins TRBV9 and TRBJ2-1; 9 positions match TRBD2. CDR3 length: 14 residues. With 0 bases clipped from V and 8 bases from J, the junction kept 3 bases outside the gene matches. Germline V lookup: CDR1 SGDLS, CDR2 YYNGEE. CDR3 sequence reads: CASSVVRTSDEQFF. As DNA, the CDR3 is TGTGCCAGCAGCGTAGTCCGGACTAGCGATGAGCAGTTCTTC. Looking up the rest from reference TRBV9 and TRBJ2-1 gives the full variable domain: DSGVTQTPKHLITATGQRVTLRCSPRSGDLSVYWYQQSLDQGLQFLIQYYNGEERAKGNILERFSAQQFPDLHSELNLSSLELGDSALYFCASSVVRTSDEQFFGPGTRLTVL.

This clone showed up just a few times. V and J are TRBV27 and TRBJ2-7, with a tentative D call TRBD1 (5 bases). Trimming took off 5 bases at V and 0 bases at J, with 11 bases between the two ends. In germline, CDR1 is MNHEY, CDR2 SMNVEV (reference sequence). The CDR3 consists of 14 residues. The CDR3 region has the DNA TGTGCCAGCAGTCCTGACAGAAACTCCTACGAGCAGTACTTC. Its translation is CASSPDRNSYEQYF.